This T cell receptor beta chain derives from a study of T cell responses to AZD1222 COVID-19 vaccine. This clone was observed once. Measured with immunoSEQ multiplex PCR; TCRdb has only the in-frame clones, and not every one. The repertoire holds roughly 140,000 clones, with 91% as singletons. Trimming stripped 0 bases from V and 5 bases from J, with 13 bases between. This CDR3 comprises 15 residues. Germline V gene sequence: CDR1 KGHSH, CDR2 LQKENI. The receptor was derived from an adult in good health. The chain links TRBV18 to TRBJ1-2, with D tentatively TRBD1 (6 bases). The sequencing here drew on peripheral blood, taken on day 0 of AZD1222 vaccination. The CDR3 loop is CASSPPSGVPYGYTF. The DNA for the CDR3 is TGTGCCAGCTCACCACCGTCAGGGGTCCCTTATGGCTACACCTTC.